The 22 T cell receptor beta chains below were found in one sample sequenced in a study of CD8 T cells in cerebrospinal fluid in Alzheimer's disease. TCRdb reanalyzed the 10x single-cell sequencing reads, giving one entry per CDR3 protein sequence and no DNA. Listed are around 1,500 distinct CDR3 sequences; 5.5% to 6.5% falls within the top ten. The sample comprised cerebrospinal fluid. The receptors originated from a human donor with Alzheimer's disease.

The chain is built from TRBV6-1 and TRBJ2-3; TCRdb's D gene call, TRBD1, goes unchecked for lack of DNA. Germline CDR1 reads MNHNS; CDR2 reads SASEGT. The CDR3 consists of 13 residues. The chain's CDR3 is CASRKAPPDTQYF.

Considering frequency, this clonotype is medium-sized. The chain has TRBV9 and TRBJ2-3; TCRdb picks TRBD2, but there is no DNA to check that call. Germline CDR1 and CDR2: SGDLS and YYNGEE. The CDR3 has 18 amino acids. CDR3 residues: CASSLAGLAGGILDTQYF.

This clonotype is large by frequency. J is TRBJ2-2 and V is TRBV6-5. CDR3 length equals 15 residues. The germline gives CDR1 MNHEY, CDR2 SVGAGI. Here the CDR3 reads CASSYEGTNTGELFF.

This clonotype counts as large (0.1 to 1%) by frequency. This sequence joins TRBV20-1 and TRBJ2-7. CDR1 and CDR2 (germline): DFQATT, SNEGSKA (reference sequence). The CDR3 extends over 13 amino acids. The CDR3 region is CSASDRAPYEQYF.

Its frequency marks this clonotype as medium-sized. V usage is TRBV2 and J usage is TRBJ1-5; the TCRdb D gene call, TRBD1, has no DNA to confirm it. The germline V gene encodes CDR1 SNHLY and CDR2 FYNNEI. The CDR3 is 14 residues long. CDR3 in amino acids: CASSEVGGDQPQHF.

This clonotype is labeled large (0.1 to 1%) based on frequency. This chain uses TRBV10-3 with TRBJ2-1; the D call from TCRdb, TRBD2, cannot be confirmed without DNA. Germline CDR1 ENHRY, CDR2 SYGVKD. This CDR3 is built from 14 residues. The CDR3 sequence: CAINGGTSHNEQFF.

Its frequency marks this clonotype as medium-sized (0.01 to 0.1%). The V gene is TRBV7-9, the J gene TRBJ2-3. CDR3 length: 15 residues. Germline V CDR1 and CDR2: SEHNR, FQNEAQ (reference sequence). The chain's CDR3 is CASSLGQYSTDTQYF.

This clonotype is identified as medium-sized from frequency. The rearrangement uses TRBV6-1 and TRBJ2-2; TCRdb proposes TRBD2, but this gene call is untestable without DNA. CDR3 length equals 15 residues. Germline CDR1 is MNHNS and CDR2 is SASEGT. CDR3 in amino acids: CASRAGGQLTGELFF.

This clonotype registers medium-sized (0.01 to 0.1%) by frequency. The chain employs TRBV5-1 and TRBJ2-7. The CDR3 is 14 residues long. CDR1 is SGHRS, CDR2 YFSETQ, per germline. The chain's CDR3 is CASRTTGSSYEQYF.

This clonotype registers medium-sized by frequency. The gene calls are TRBV9 and TRBJ2-3; TCRdb's D gene call, TRBD1, goes unchecked for lack of DNA. Germline CDR1 SGDLS, CDR2 YYNGEE. The CDR3 consists of 16 residues. The chain's CDR3 is CASSVSSQGAGDTQYF.

Measured by frequency, this clonotype is medium-sized (0.01 to 0.1%). This chain joins TRBV6-6 and TRBJ1-1; absent DNA, TCRdb's TRBD1 call cannot be checked. The CDR3 extends over 13 amino acids. Germline assignment: CDR1 MNHNY and CDR2 SVGAGI (reference sequence). CDR3 residues: CASMRGLGTEAFF.

This clonotype is deemed large by its frequency. V usage is TRBV7-2 and J usage is TRBJ2-1. This CDR3 is built from 12 residues. CDR1 is SGHTA and CDR2 is FQGNSA in the germline V gene. The CDR3 sequence: CASSFSYNEQFF.

This clonotype is medium-sized (0.01 to 0.1%) by frequency. V and J are TRBV15 and TRBJ2-3. The CDR3 extends over 12 amino acids. Germline values: CDR1 LNHNV, CDR2 YYDKDF (reference sequence). The CDR3 spells CATSRDVDTQYF.

Its frequency marks this clonotype as medium-sized. CDR3 sequence: CASSAFTLDGGGAYHAQYF. The chain has TRBV2 and TRBJ2-3; TCRdb proposes TRBD2, but this gene call is untestable without DNA. Germline V gene data show CDR1 as SNHLY and CDR2 as FYNNEI. This CDR3 is built from 19 residues.

This clonotype is called medium-sized (0.01 to 0.1%) based on its frequency. The chain employs TRBV2 and TRBJ2-5; TCRdb names TRBD1, which stays unverified in the absence of DNA. The V gene's germline CDR1 is SNHLY and CDR2 FYNNEI. This CDR3 contains 14 residues. CDR3 sequence reads: CASSEQGARETQYF.

Its frequency marks this clonotype as large (0.1 to 1%). This chain connects TRBV29-1 to TRBJ2-6; checking the TCRdb D call of TRBD1 is not possible without DNA. This CDR3 is built from 15 residues. Germline V CDR1 and CDR2: SQVTM, ANQGSEA. CDR3 amino acids: CSVGGQGTGANVLTF.

This clonotype shows up as large (0.1 to 1%) by frequency. This chain uses TRBV20-1 with TRBJ2-1; the TCRdb D gene call, TRBD2, has no DNA to confirm it. Germline CDR1 reads DFQATT; CDR2 reads SNEGSKA (reference sequence). This CDR3 contains 15 residues. The CDR3 is CSATSGGRSYNEQFF.

This clonotype registers medium-sized by frequency. The chain employs TRBV28 and TRBJ1-3. Per germline, CDR1 MDHEN and CDR2 SYDVKM. The CDR3 is 14 residues long. This CDR3 is CASSEVSSGNTIYF.

By frequency, this clonotype is medium-sized. The rearrangement links TRBV5-1 to TRBJ2-1. The CDR3 has 14 residues. Per germline, CDR1 SGHRS and CDR2 YFSETQ. The CDR3 protein is CASSLAGVYNEQFF.

According to its frequency, this clonotype is medium-sized. The chain employs TRBV20-1 and TRBJ1-6; no DNA is available, so the TRBD1 call from TCRdb remains unchecked. The CDR3 contains 17 residues. CDR1 DFQATT and CDR2 SNEGSKA come from the germline V gene (reference sequence). The CDR3 sequence is CSARVAGRSSYNSPLHF.

This clonotype is labeled medium-sized based on frequency. The rearrangement joins TRBV6-4 to TRBJ2-6. This CDR3 has 16 residues. Per germline, CDR1 MRHNA and CDR2 SNTAGT. CDR3 residues: CASSALSSSGANVLTF.

This clonotype counts as medium-sized by frequency. The chain employs TRBV18 and TRBJ1-5; TCRdb outputs TRBD1, but without DNA this stays unchecked. There are 13 residues in the CDR3. Germline CDR1 KGHSH, CDR2 LQKENI. CDR3 residues: CASSDSRNQPQHF.